The 8 T cell receptor beta chains listed next were all sequenced from one sample in a study of OX40 agonist ivuxolimab in advanced cancers. Using immunoSEQ multiplex PCR, the repertoire was profiled, and TCRdb retains in-frame clones only, with some absent. Among roughly 92,000 clones, about 90% were seen once, and the ten largest hold about 8.5%. The sample here was CD4+ or CD8+ T cells sorted from blood, taken in a trial of the OX40 agonist ivuxolimab. The receptors were sampled from an adult with an advanced solid tumor such as melanoma, head and neck, liver or kidney cancer.

The gene calls are TRBV11-3 and TRBJ2-1, with TRBD2 identical over 8 bases. Per the germline V gene, CDR1 is SGHNT and CDR2 is YENEEA. The CDR3 contains 15 residues. J was trimmed by 4 bases and V by 2 bases; bases with no gene match: 4. Here the CDR3 reads CASSLRREVYNEQFF. CDR3 nucleotides: TGTGCCAGCAGCTTAAGGCGGGAGGTTTACAATGAGCAGTTCTTC.

The sample holds one count of this clone. The chain combines TRBV10-3 with TRBJ1-1; unclear D gene. Trimming left V 6 bases short and J 0 bases short, with 8 bases between. The germline V gene encodes CDR1 ENHRY and CDR2 SYGVKD. CDR3 length: 13 amino acids. The CDR3 DNA is TGTGCCATCAGCCACGGCGTGAACACTGAAGCTTTCTTT. Residues: CAISHGVNTEAFF.

Here the CDR3 reads CASSPTWVAGETQYF. For the CDR3, the DNA is TGTGCCAGCAGCCCCACCTGGGTAGCGGGAGAGACCCAGTACTTC. This rearrangement joins TRBV7-2 to TRBJ2-5, with TRBD2 matching 7 bases. V lost 5 bases and J lost 4; bases outside the gene matches: 10. The CDR3 loop spans 15 amino acids. Germline assignment: CDR1 SGHTA and CDR2 FQGNSA.

The rearrangement joins TRBV27 to TRBJ2-5, with D maybe TRBD2 (7 bases). Near its end, the DNA agrees better with TRBJ2-7, so the J call may be wrong. The CDR3 has 14 amino acids. Germline values: CDR1 MNHEY, CDR2 SMNVEV (reference sequence). CDR3 nucleotides: TGTGCCAGCAGATTGAACAGGGAGGGTTCCGAGCAGTACTTC. It translates to CASRLNREGSEQYF.

The chain links TRBV5-1 to TRBJ1-2, with unresolved D. The V end was cut by 2 bases, the J end by 0 bases, with 8 bases between. CDR3 length: 14 amino acids. The germline CDR1 and CDR2 sequences are SGHRS and YFSETQ. This CDR3 is CASSFSTANYGYTF. For the CDR3, the DNA is TGCGCCAGCAGCTTCTCTACAGCTAACTATGGCTACACCTTC.

The CDR3 spells CASSEAKGTPYEQYF. CDR3 sequence (DNA): TGTGCCAGCAGTGAAGCGAAGGGGACTCCCTACGAGCAGTACTTC. This rearrangement joins TRBV6-1 to TRBJ2-7, with D tentatively TRBD2 (6 bases). Germline loops: CDR1 MNHNS, CDR2 SASEGT. Trimming took off 0 bases at V and 2 bases at J, with 11 bases between the two ends. The CDR3 has 15 residues.

The chain uses TRBV5-5 and TRBJ2-5; 7 nucleotides align to TRBD1. Trimming at V came to 1 base and at J to 2 bases, leaving 14 bases not matched to a gene. CDR3 length equals 18 residues. CDR1 is SGHKS, CDR2 YYEKEE, per germline (reference sequence). CDR3 sequence: CASSLPLSGTEFQETQYF. The CDR3 DNA is TGTGCCAGCAGCTTGCCCCTCTCCGGGACAGAGTTTCAAGAGACCCAGTACTTC.

The chain recombines TRBV4-1 with TRBJ2-7; D unresolved. The V and J ends lost 0 bases and 6 bases respectively, with 6 bases between them. The CDR3 covers 12 residues. Germline V gene lookup returns CDR1 MGHRA and CDR2 YSYEKL. The CDR3 sequence: CASSQDSTEQYF. Here the CDR3 DNA reads TGCGCCAGCAGCCAAGACAGCACCGAGCAGTACTTC.